This T cell receptor (beta chain) was observed in a study of metastatic and nonmetastatic thyroid tumors. Study background: Comparative analysis of repertoires was undertaken across blood and tumor or nodule tissue obtained from malignant and benign thyroid patients.

TCRdb ran MiXCR on the PCR reads. The profile shows 11,000 to 15,000 clones, roughly 25% of them singletons. Germline V gives CDR1 SEHNR, CDR2 FQNEAQ (reference sequence). V lost 6 bases, J lost 12 bases, and 18 bases lay in between. CDR3 size: 14 residues. On this clone itself: With a much larger clone just one base away, this may be a read error.

No patient had received any treatment before thyroid surgery. The rearrangement uses TRBV7-9 and TRBJ2-6; D unclear. The sequence derives from a female donor with papillary thyroid cancer or a benign thyroid nodule (not recorded which). Some clones in this sample may be carry-over from other donors' samples. Material: tumor tissue. CDR3 sequence: CASRENVVTSVLTF. The CDR3 nucleotides read TGTGCCAGCAGGGAAAACGTTGTGACTTCCGTCCTGACTTTC.